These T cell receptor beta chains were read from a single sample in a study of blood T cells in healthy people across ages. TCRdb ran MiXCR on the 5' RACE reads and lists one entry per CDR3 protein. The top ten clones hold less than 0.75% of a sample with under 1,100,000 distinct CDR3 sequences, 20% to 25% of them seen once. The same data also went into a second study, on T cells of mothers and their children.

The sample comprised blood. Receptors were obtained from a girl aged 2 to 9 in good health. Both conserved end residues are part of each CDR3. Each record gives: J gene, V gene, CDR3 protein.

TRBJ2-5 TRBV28 CASSLDRGVDERYF
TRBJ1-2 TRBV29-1 CSVEGTGEGYGYTF
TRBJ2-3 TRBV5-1 CASSSAGADTQYF
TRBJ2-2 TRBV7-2 CASSLGPGVGELFF
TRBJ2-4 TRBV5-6 CASSLAPLDPPLIAKNIQYF
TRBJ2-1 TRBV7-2 CASSPPWTSAYNEQFF
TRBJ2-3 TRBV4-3 CASSQDPSHRVPIDTQYF
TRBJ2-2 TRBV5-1 CASSLLAGGDHGELFF
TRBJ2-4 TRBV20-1 CSASNGGPGIQYF
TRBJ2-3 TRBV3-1 CASSPPTGTSGQIWEADTQYF
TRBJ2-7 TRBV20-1 CSATSTSGVYEQYF
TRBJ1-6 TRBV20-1 CSARDQGLFVHF
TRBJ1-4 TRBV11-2 CASSSRPATNEKLFF
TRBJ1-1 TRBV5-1 CASSWGQGAENTEAFF
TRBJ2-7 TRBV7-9 CASSPVAVAEQYF
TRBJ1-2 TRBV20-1 CSALRTGGYTF
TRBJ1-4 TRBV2 CASSEVFEKLFF
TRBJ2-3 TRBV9 CASSRTAVPTDTQYF
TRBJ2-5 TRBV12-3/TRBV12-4 CASSTDRLAGASSKTQYF
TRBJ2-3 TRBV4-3 CASSQVEIGTDTQYF
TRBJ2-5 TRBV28 CASSPGLSHLGFF
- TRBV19 CASSFGHGYEQYF
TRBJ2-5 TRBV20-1 CSASYGETQYF
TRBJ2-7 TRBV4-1 CASSQGVGTGYEQYF
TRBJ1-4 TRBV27 CASSFIPGQKLFF
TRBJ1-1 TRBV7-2 CASSLGPGMNTEAFF
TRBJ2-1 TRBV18 CASHRRGTPYNEQFF
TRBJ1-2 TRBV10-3 CAIVMEGANYGYTF
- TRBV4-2 CASSQEGQGPTQYF
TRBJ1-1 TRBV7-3 CASSPGRGEVEAFF
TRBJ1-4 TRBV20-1 CSARGSMGKLFF
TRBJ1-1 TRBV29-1 CSVVGDEAFF
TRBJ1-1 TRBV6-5 CASSYSPKLTINTEAFF
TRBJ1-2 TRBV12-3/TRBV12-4 CASSSSTGWNYGYTF
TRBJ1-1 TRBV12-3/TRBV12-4 CASSLEYSNTEAFF
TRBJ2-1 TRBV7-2 CASSFWGTSRNEQFF
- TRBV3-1 CASSQEDDEQFF
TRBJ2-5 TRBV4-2 CASSQERRWEQETQYF
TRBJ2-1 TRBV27 CASSFGARVSYNEQFF
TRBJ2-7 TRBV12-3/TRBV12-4 CASSFWETYEQYF